Here is one TCR beta chain with its context. Its antigen is not identified. Unmatched junction bases numbered 4, after V lost 3 bases and J lost 5 bases. This CDR3 contains 13 residues. From germline, CDR1 is KGHSH and CDR2 LQKENI. The data were produced by immunoSEQ multiplex PCR, yet TCRdb's version contains in-frame clones alone and is incomplete. Here the sample spans approximately 66,000 clones, about 85% being singletons. These data belong to a study of OX40 agonist ivuxolimab in advanced cancers. Study-level findings and limits: Some of the lowest clonal expansion was seen in partial responders at 0.1-3.0 mg/kg.

This specimen was CD4+ or CD8+ T cells sorted from blood, taken in a trial of the OX40 agonist ivuxolimab. The V and J genes are TRBV18 and TRBJ2-7, with TRBD1 identical over 7 bases. The TCR sequence derives from an adult with an advanced solid tumor such as melanoma, head and neck, liver or kidney cancer. The CDR3 here is CASSPHTGDEQYF. The CDR3 region has the DNA TGTGCCAGCTCACCTCACACAGGGGACGAGCAGTACTTC.